This TCR beta chain is drawn from a study of blood T cell repertoires in COVID-19. The overall study: Specimens from acute and convalescent COVID-19 originated in the United States, Italy and Spain. T cells, B-cell-depleted T cells, or PBMCs supplied cDNA or gDNA.

Germline V gene data show CDR1 as SGHVS and CDR2 as FQNEAQ. The CDR3 is made up of 17 amino acids. V was pared by 5 bases and J by 8 bases, with 27 bases between. Original analysis: Estimates of nucleated cell counts were drawn from the amplification of reference gene primers. This table comes from immunoSEQ multiplex PCR, and its TCRdb copy is limited to in-frame clones, with some not included. V and J calls and clone size come straight from that table; D and trimming were deduced from the DNA. The sample consists of about 400,000 clones, more than 80% of them appearing once. This clonotype originated in a middle-aged man with acute or convalescent COVID-19. Sequencing was performed on peripheral blood. This chain joins TRBV7-8 and TRBJ1-2, with unresolved D. The CDR3 nucleotides are TGTGCCAGCAGCGAGAAGGTCGGCAGCCCGGGGTATGGAGGCTACACCTTC. Amino acids: CASSEKVGSPGYGGYTF.